Shown below are 25 T cell receptor beta chains from a single sample sequenced in a study of blood T cell repertoires in COVID-19. Some clones are missing from TCRdb's copy, which holds only in-frame ones; the method was immunoSEQ multiplex PCR. This sample has a few hundred thousand clones, with more than 75% found just once. Material for sequencing was PBMCs or T cells enriched from blood (not recorded which). The receptors here all came from a woman under 30 who had recovered from COVID-19.

The chain is built from TRBV29-1 and TRBJ2-3, with 7 bases aligning to TRBD1. Germline lookup yields CDR1 SQVTM and CDR2 ANQGSEA. J lost 1 base, V lost 6 bases, and 4 bases had no gene match. This CDR3 spans 13 amino acids. The CDR3 region is CSVGTVGTDTQYF. The CDR3, as DNA: TGCAGCGTAGGGACAGTAGGCACAGATACGCAGTATTTT.

The chain is built from TRBV28 and TRBJ1-5, with 9 bases identical to TRBD1. The CDR3 totals 14 residues. J lost 1 base, V lost 6 bases, and 1 base had no gene match. Germline assignment: CDR1 MDHEN and CDR2 SYDVKM. The chain's CDR3 is CASRGQGSNQPQHF. The CDR3 nucleotides are TGTGCCAGCAGGGGACAGGGAAGCAATCAGCCCCAGCATTTT.

The chain links TRBV11-2 to TRBJ2-3; possibly TRBD1 for D (6 bases). Germline V gene data show CDR1 as SGHAT and CDR2 as FQNNGV. V lost 3 bases, J lost 6 bases, and 19 bases lay in between. CDR3 length equals 16 residues. This chain's CDR3 is CASSFRQAGWVDTQYF. The CDR3 coding sequence is TGTGCCAGCAGCTTTAGACAGGCCGGTTGGGTGGATACGCAGTATTTT.

The chain recombines TRBV9 with TRBJ2-7, with 7 bases matching TRBD2. Trimming at V came to 0 bases and at J to 1 base, leaving 1 base not matched to a gene. CDR3 length: 14 residues. Germline V lookup: CDR1 SGDLS, CDR2 YYNGEE. Here the CDR3 reads CASSVGEGSYEQYF. CDR3 in DNA: TGTGCCAGCAGCGTAGGGGAGGGTTCCTACGAGCAGTACTTC.

This clone has more than one count but fewer than ten. This chain connects TRBV6-5 to TRBJ1-5; a possible D gene is TRBD1 (5 bases). Germline V gene lookup returns CDR1 MNHEY and CDR2 SVGAGI. The length of the CDR3 is 13 residues. Trimming removed 4 bases from V and 6 bases from J, with 10 bases in between. The CDR3 is CASSWGGSQPQHF. The CDR3 region has the DNA TGTGCCAGCAGTTGGGGGGGTAGTCAGCCCCAGCATTTT.

This clone was seen once. The chain links TRBV18 to TRBJ2-7; 7 bases match TRBD1. Germline CDR1 reads KGHSH; CDR2 reads LQKENI. Trimming at V came to 1 base and at J to 3 bases, leaving 15 bases not matched to a gene. This CDR3 contains 18 residues. CDR3 sequence reads: CASSPRGPGTEKVYEQYF. The CDR3 coding sequence is TGTGCCAGCTCACCACGTGGCCCCGGGACAGAGAAAGTCTACGAGCAGTACTTC.

The rearrangement joins TRBV7-8 to TRBJ1-5, with 12 bases identical to TRBD1. The germline V gene has CDR1 SGHVS and CDR2 FQNEAQ. This CDR3 spans 18 amino acids. V dropped 5 bases and J dropped 2; count of bases not matched to a gene: 10. CDR3 DNA sequence: TGTGCCAGCAGCGAAAGACGGGACAGGGGGCCCGGCAATCAGCCCCAGCATTTT. It is translated as CASSERRDRGPGNQPQHF.

The V call is TRBV18, the J call TRBJ1-5; 7 bases align to TRBD1. The CDR3 consists of 16 residues. Germline V gene lookup returns CDR1 KGHSH and CDR2 LQKENI. The trim removed 5 bases at V and 3 bases at J, leaving 10 bases unmatched. CDR3 loop: CASSTQTGRNNQPQHF. Written as DNA, the CDR3 is TGTGCCAGCTCAACTCAGACAGGGAGGAACAATCAGCCCCAGCATTTT.

This clone showed up just once. The chain links TRBV15 to TRBJ2-1, with TRBD2 identical over 8 bases. Germline CDR1 is LNHNV and CDR2 is YYDKDF (reference sequence). The CDR3 contains 18 residues. The J segment lost 10 bases and the V segment lost 0 bases, leaving 17 bases of the junction unmatched. CDR3 residues: CATSRDKALGTRLHEQFF. The CDR3 DNA reads TGTGCCACCAGCAGAGATAAGGCGCTGGGGACTAGACTACACGAGCAGTTCTTC.

The chain carries TRBV6-5 and TRBJ1-1; the D is unclear. V was trimmed by 2 bases and J by 6 bases, leaving 10 bases between them. The V gene's germline CDR1 is MNHEY and CDR2 SVGAGI. CDR3 length: 13 amino acids. The CDR3 loop reads CASSYRANPEAFF. DNA of the CDR3: TGTGCCAGCAGTTACCGCGCCAACCCTGAAGCTTTCTTT.

The chain carries TRBV6-5 and TRBJ1-3, with D perhaps TRBD1 (5 bases). Germline V gives CDR1 MNHEY, CDR2 SVGAGI. This CDR3 comprises 15 residues. V lost 2 bases, J lost 4 bases, and 12 bases lay in between. The CDR3 nucleotides are TGTGCCAGCAGTTACGGTCAGGGCTTCGGAAACACCATATATTTT. Its protein product is CASSYGQGFGNTIYF.

This clone was counted only a few times. This chain uses TRBV10-3 with TRBJ1-6; 7 bases map to TRBD1. The CDR3 is 13 residues long. Germline assignment: CDR1 ENHRY and CDR2 SYGVKD. Trimming took 8 bases from V and 6 from J; bases not matched to a gene: 4. This chain's CDR3 is CAIRPGGNSPLHF. DNA of the CDR3: TGTGCCATCCGGCCAGGGGGTAATTCACCCCTCCACTTT.

The J gene is TRBJ1-1, the V gene TRBV7-3, with D hard to call. With 4 bases removed from V and 0 bases from J, the gap between germline ends came to 12 bases. CDR1 is SGHTA and CDR2 is FQGTGA in the germline V gene. The CDR3 runs to 15 residues. CDR3 amino acids: CASSSQEAMNTEAFF. Here the CDR3 DNA reads TGTGCCAGCAGCTCGCAGGAGGCAATGAACACTGAAGCTTTCTTT.

This clone showed up just once. V usage is TRBV25-1 and J usage is TRBJ2-7; 10 bases align to TRBD1. The CDR3 extends over 13 amino acids. Germline CDR1 reads MGHDK; CDR2 reads SYGVNS. The V segment lost 6 bases and the J segment 10 bases; nucleotides outside the gene matches: 9. The CDR3 protein is CASSPGQGSRQYF. DNA for the CDR3: TGTGCCAGCAGCCCGGGACAGGGGTCTAGACAGTACTTC.

This clone was counted once. This rearrangement joins TRBV19 to TRBJ1-2; no clear D. Germline V gene sequence: CDR1 LNHDA, CDR2 SQIVND (reference sequence). The CDR3 is 16 amino acids. Trimming took 4 bases from V and 3 from J, leaving 18 bases between them. The CDR3 sequence: CASSTYNRQPHYGYTF. The CDR3 DNA sequence: TGTGCCAGTAGTACCTATAACAGACAACCTCACTATGGCTACACCTTC.

The V and J genes are TRBV5-4 and TRBJ2-5; tentative D call: TRBD1 (5 bases). This CDR3 has 14 residues. Germline V gene sequence: CDR1 SGHNT, CDR2 YYREEE (reference sequence). V dropped 6 bases and J dropped 2 bases, with 14 bases sitting between them. The chain's CDR3 is CASNKGQTQETQYF. CDR3 sequence (DNA): TGTGCCAGCAACAAAGGACAAACACAAGAGACCCAGTACTTC.

This CDR3 reads CAWGQGGDYGYTF. Here the CDR3 DNA reads TGTGCCTGGGGACAGGGCGGTGACTATGGCTACACCTTC. The chain employs TRBV30 and TRBJ1-2; TRBD1 matches 8 bases. V gave up 5 bases and J gave up 3 bases; unmatched junction bases: 5. The germline V gene encodes CDR1 GTSNPN and CDR2 SVGIG (reference sequence). The length of the CDR3 is 13 residues.

This clone was recorded a few times. The V gene is TRBV29-1, the J gene TRBJ2-5; D uncertain. Germline V gene sequence: CDR1 SQVTM, CDR2 ANQGSEA. The CDR3 covers 13 residues. Trimming took 3 bases from V and 2 from J, leaving 10 bases between them. CDR3 nucleotides: TGCAGCGTTGATGGCCGAGCGCAAGAGACCCAGTACTTC. Protein sequence: CSVDGRAQETQYF.

The chain uses TRBV3-1 (or the pseudogene TRBV3-2) and TRBJ1-2, with D maybe TRBD1 (6 bases). V was clipped by 3 bases and J by 7 bases, with 15 bases between them. This CDR3 comprises 14 residues. The germline V gene has CDR1 LGHDT and CDR2 YNNKEL (reference sequence). CDR3 nucleotides: TGTGCCAGCAGCCAGGAACCAGGGGTCCTTGGCTACACCTTC. Its translation is CASSQEPGVLGYTF.

The CDR3, as DNA: TGTGCCAGCAGCCTTGACTCTGGCCGCTACAATGAGCAGTTCTTC. Translating it yields CASSLDSGRYNEQFF. The J gene is TRBJ2-1, the V gene TRBV9; no definite D call. Germline loops: CDR1 SGDLS, CDR2 YYNGEE. Trimming removed 4 bases from V and 3 bases from J, with 14 bases in between. The CDR3 contains 15 residues.

The chain links TRBV12-3 or TRBV12-4 to TRBJ1-1; no definite D call. V gave up 2 bases and J gave up 5 bases, with 6 bases separating them. This CDR3 region has 12 residues. CDR3 DNA: TGTGCCAGCAGTTTATCGTATACTGAAGCTTTCTTT. Translated: CASSLSYTEAFF.

The J gene is TRBJ2-5, the V gene TRBV7-8, with D perhaps matching TRBD1 (6 bases). CDR1 and CDR2 from the germline V gene are SGHVS and FQNEAQ. This CDR3 spans 17 amino acids. Trimming took 7 bases from V and 3 from J, leaving 24 bases between them. The CDR3, as DNA: TGTGCCAGCACCAAAGAGACCTTGGGGACACCTAAAGAGACCCAGTACTTC. The encoded protein is CASTKETLGTPKETQYF.

The gene calls are TRBV18 and TRBJ2-7, with 7 bases that match TRBD2. This CDR3 spans 16 amino acids. Germline V gene data show CDR1 as KGHSH and CDR2 as LQKENI. The V and J ends lost 8 bases and 0 bases, in that order; junction bases with no gene match: 13. CDR3 region: CASARKGGGSSYEQYF. Here the CDR3 DNA reads TGTGCCAGCGCTCGCAAGGGCGGGGGTAGCTCCTACGAGCAGTACTTC.

This rearrangement joins TRBV6-5 to TRBJ1-5; 8 bases line up with TRBD1. V was clipped by 4 bases and J by 3 bases; unmatched bases: 5. The CDR3 runs 15 residues. CDR1 is MNHEY, CDR2 SVGAGI, per germline. CDR3 DNA sequence: TGTGCCAGCAGTTGGGGGACAGGAGCCAATCAGCCCCAGCATTTT. Its translation is CASSWGTGANQPQHF.

The genes are TRBV5-4 and TRBJ1-4; D not resolved. The CDR3 has 16 residues. CDR1 SGHNT and CDR2 YYREEE come from the germline V gene (reference sequence). Trimming pared 3 bases from V and 5 bases from J, leaving 17 bases between. CDR3 in DNA: TGTGCCAGCAGCTCCCCTGAGGCGGGTGAGAATGAAAAACTGTTTTTT. Translated: CASSSPEAGENEKLFF. The whole variable domain, remainder taken from reference TRBV5-4 and TRBJ1-4, is ETGVTQSPTHLIKTRGQQVTLRCSSQSGHNTVSWYQQALGQGPQFIFQYYREEENGRGNFPPRFSGLQFPNYSSELNVNALELDDSALYLCASSSPEAGENEKLFFGSGTQLSVL.